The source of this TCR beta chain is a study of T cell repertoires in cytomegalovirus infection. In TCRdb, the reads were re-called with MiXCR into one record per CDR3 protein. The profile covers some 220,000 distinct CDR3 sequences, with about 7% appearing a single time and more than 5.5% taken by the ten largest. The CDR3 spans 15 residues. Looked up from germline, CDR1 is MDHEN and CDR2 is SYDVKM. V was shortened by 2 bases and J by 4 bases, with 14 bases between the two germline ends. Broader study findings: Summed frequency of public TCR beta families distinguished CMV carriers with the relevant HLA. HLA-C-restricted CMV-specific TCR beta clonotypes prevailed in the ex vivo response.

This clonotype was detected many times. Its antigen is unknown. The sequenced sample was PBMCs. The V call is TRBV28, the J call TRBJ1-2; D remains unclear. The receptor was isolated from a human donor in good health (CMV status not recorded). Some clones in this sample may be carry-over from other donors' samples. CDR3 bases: TGTGCCAGCAGTTTAACCGTCCCGAAAGGCTATGGCTACACCTTC. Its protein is CASSLTVPKGYGYTF.